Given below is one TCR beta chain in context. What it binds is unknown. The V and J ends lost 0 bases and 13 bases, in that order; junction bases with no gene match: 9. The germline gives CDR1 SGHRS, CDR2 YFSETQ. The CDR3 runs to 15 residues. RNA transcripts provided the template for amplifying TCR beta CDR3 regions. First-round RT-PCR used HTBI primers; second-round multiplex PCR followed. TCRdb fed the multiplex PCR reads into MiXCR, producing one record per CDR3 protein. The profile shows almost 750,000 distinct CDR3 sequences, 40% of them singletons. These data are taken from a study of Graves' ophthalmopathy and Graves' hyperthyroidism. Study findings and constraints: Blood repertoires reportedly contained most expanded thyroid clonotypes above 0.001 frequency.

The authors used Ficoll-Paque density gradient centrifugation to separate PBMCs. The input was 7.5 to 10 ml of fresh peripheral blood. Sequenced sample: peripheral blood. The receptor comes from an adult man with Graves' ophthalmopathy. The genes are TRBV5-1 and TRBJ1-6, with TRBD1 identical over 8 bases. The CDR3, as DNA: TGCGCCAGCAGCTTGGCCGGGACAGGCGGGGAGCCCCTCCACTTT. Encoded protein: CASSLAGTGGEPLHF.